This T cell receptor (beta chain) emerged from a study of T-cell reconstitution after alpha-beta-depleted transplantation in children. Unique molecular identifiers were incorporated during preparation of the TCRbeta library. Using its own MiXCR run on the PCR reads, TCRdb lists one record per CDR3 protein. In the table there are more than 200,000 distinct CDR3 sequences, around 7.7% of which are singletons. Losses at the gene ends were 4 bases for V and 7 bases for J; bases not matched to a gene: 8. Germline lookup yields CDR1 SEHNR and CDR2 FQNEAQ (reference sequence). The CDR3 length is 15 residues.

The rearrangement links TRBV7-9 to TRBJ2-1; 9 nucleotides align to TRBD2. Here the sequenced sample was PBMCs, mostly from graft donor cells, taken 360 days after TCRalphabeta/CD19-depleted stem cell transplant. This clonotype was sampled from a male patient aged 2-10 years who had a stem cell transplant for acute myeloid leukemia, so the T cells may come from the graft donor. The CDR3 coding sequence is TGTGCCAGCAGCTCATGGGGACTAGCAGAGAATGAGCAGTTCTTC. Residues: CASSSWGLAENEQFF.